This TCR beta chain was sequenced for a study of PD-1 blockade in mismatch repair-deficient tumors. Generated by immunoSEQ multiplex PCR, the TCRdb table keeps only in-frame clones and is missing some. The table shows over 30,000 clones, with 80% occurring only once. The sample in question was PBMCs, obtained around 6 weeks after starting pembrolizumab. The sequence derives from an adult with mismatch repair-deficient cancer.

The CDR3 region has the DNA TGCGCCAGCAGCTCGGTACAGGGATTGGAGACCCAGTACTTC. It codes for CASSSVQGLETQYF. The gene calls are TRBV5-1 and TRBJ2-5, with TRBD1 as a possible D gene (6 bases). Per germline, CDR1 SGHRS and CDR2 YFSETQ. This CDR3 is built from 14 residues. V was trimmed by 3 bases and J by 5 bases, leaving 14 bases between them. Full variable domain (missing parts from reference TRBV5-1 and TRBJ2-5): KAGVTQTPRYLIKTRGQQVTLSCSPISGHRSVSWYQQTPGQGLQFLFEYFSETQRNKGNFPGRFSGRQFSNSRSEMNVSTLELGDSALYLCASSSVQGLETQYFGPGTRLLVL.